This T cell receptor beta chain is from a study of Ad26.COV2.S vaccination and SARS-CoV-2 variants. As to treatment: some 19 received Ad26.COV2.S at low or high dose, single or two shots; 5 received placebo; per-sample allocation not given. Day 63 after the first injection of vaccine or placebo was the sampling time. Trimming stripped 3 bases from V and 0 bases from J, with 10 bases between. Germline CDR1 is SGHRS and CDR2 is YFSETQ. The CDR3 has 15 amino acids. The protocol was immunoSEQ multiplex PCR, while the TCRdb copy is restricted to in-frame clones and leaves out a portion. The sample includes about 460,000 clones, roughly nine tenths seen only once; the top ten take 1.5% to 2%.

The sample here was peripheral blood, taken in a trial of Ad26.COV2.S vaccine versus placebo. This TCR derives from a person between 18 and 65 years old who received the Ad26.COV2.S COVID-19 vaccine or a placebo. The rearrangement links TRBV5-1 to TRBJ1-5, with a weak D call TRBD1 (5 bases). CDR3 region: CASSSGLGSNQPQHF. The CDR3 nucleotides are TGCGCCAGCAGCTCAGGGTTAGGTAGCAATCAGCCCCAGCATTTT.